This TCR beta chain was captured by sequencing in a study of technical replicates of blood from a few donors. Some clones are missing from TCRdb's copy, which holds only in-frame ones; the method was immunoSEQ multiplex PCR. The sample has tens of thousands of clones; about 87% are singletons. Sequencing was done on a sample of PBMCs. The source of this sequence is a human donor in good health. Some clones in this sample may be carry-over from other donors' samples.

The CDR3 loop is CASRSTSGEFYEQYF. CDR3 nucleotides: TGCGCCAGCAGGTCGACTAGCGGGGAATTCTACGAGCAGTACTTC. The rearrangement joins TRBV10-2 to TRBJ2-7, with TRBD2 matching 11 bases. This CDR3 comprises 15 residues. V was pared by 6 bases and J by 3 bases, with 7 bases of the junction left unmatched. Germline loops: CDR1 WSHSY, CDR2 SAAADI.